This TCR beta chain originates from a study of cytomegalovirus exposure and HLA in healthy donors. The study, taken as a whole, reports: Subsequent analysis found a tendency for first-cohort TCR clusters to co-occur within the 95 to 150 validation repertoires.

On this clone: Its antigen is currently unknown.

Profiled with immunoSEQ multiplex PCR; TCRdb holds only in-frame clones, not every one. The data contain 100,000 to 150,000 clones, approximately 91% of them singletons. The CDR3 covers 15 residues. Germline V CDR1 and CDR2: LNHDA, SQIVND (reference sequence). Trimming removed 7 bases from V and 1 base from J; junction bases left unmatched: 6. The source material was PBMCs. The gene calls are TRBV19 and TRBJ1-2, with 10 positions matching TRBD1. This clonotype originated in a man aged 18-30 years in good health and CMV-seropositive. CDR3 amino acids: CASTPTGGFNYGYTF. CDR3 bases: TGTGCCAGTACTCCGACAGGGGGCTTTAACTATGGCTACACCTTC.